The next 27 T cell receptor beta chains were all read from a single sample in a study of T cells after yellow fever vaccination. TCRdb ran MiXCR on the 5' RACE reads and lists one entry per CDR3 protein. The sample includes 200,000 or so distinct CDR3 sequences, approximately 6.7% of them seen just once. Sequenced here: CD4+ T cells sorted from PBMCs, sampled on the day of the yellow fever booster vaccination. All receptors come from a man under 40 who received the YFV17D yellow fever vaccine.

This clonotype was seen ten or more times. This rearrangement joins TRBV7-2 to TRBJ2-2, with 10 bases aligning to TRBD1. The CDR3 is made up of 14 amino acids. Germline V gene lookup returns CDR1 SGHTA and CDR2 FQGNSA. V lost 10 bases, J lost 7 bases, and 9 bases stayed unmatched. This chain's CDR3 is CANAPGTGDGELFF. The DNA for the CDR3 is TGTGCCAACGCCCCCGGGACAGGGGACGGGGAGCTGTTTTTT.

As regards this clonotype: This sequence may be a read error, since a much larger clone differs from it by one base. The chain links TRBV7-9 to TRBJ2-7, with 11 positions matching TRBD1. Losses at the gene ends were 6 bases for V and 6 bases for J; bases not matched to a gene: 10. The CDR3 consists of 15 residues. Germline assignment: CDR1 SEHNR and CDR2 FQNEAQ (reference sequence). The CDR3 region is CASRLHGQGAAEQYF. The CDR3 region has the DNA TGTGCCAGCAGACTACACGGACAGGGGGCAGCCGAGCAGTACTTC. Using reference TRBV7-9 and TRBJ2-7 for the parts outside the CDR3, the full variable domain is DTGVSQNPRHKITKRGQNVTFRCDPISEHNRLYWYRQTLGQGPEFLTYFQNEAQLEKSRLLSDRFSAERPKGSFSTLEIQRTEQGDSAMYLCASRLHGQGAAEQYFGPGTRLTVT.

Notes on this clonotype: At one end, the junction sequence differs from germline, possibly due to a read error. This chain links TRBV20-1 with TRBJ2-7; D possibly corresponds to TRBD1 (5 bases). The CDR3 consists of 15 residues. CDR1 is DFQATT, CDR2 SNEGSKA, per germline (reference sequence). CDR3 protein: CCARGTGTGVYEQYF. The CDR3, as DNA: TGCTGTGCTAGAGGTACCGGAACAGGAGTTTACGAGCAGTACTTC.

The sample holds many counts of this clonotype. V is TRBV29-1 and J is TRBJ2-3, with TRBD2 as a possible D gene (5 bases). The CDR3 has 15 residues. V lost 4 bases and J 0 bases, leaving 14 bases between the germline ends. CDR1 is SQVTM, CDR2 ANQGSEA, per germline. The chain's CDR3 is CSVVGGATSTDTQYF. The CDR3 DNA is TGCAGCGTTGTAGGAGGCGCAACTAGCACAGATACGCAGTATTTT.

This clonotype appeared many times. The rearrangement links TRBV18 to TRBJ2-7; possibly TRBD1 for D (5 bases). Between the trimmed V and J ends, which lost 2 bases and 5 bases, there was a span of 16 bases. Germline V gene data show CDR1 as KGHSH and CDR2 as LQKENI. This CDR3 contains 15 residues. In DNA, the CDR3 is TGTGCCAGCTCACCAAAACAGGTAGTTGGCGACGAGCAGTACTTC. Translated: CASSPKQVVGDEQYF.

This rearrangement joins TRBV15 to TRBJ2-1; TRBD2 aligns across 7 bases. Per the germline V gene, CDR1 is LNHNV and CDR2 is YYDKDF (reference sequence). J lost 2 bases, V lost 1 base, and 5 bases had no gene match. The CDR3 totals 16 residues. The CDR3 sequence: CATSRVPSGTYNEQFF. DNA of the CDR3: TGTGCCACCAGCAGAGTACCTAGCGGAACCTACAATGAGCAGTTCTTC.

This clonotype occurred a few times. This chain uses TRBV20-1 with TRBJ2-7; 7 bases align to TRBD1. Per the germline V gene, CDR1 is DFQATT and CDR2 is SNEGSKA (reference sequence). Trimming removed 5 bases from V and 6 bases from J; junction bases left unmatched: 10. This CDR3 is 13 amino acids long. The chain's CDR3 is CSALEGAAFEQYF. CDR3 coding DNA: TGCAGTGCTTTAGAGGGGGCAGCCTTCGAGCAGTACTTC.

This chain links TRBV2 with TRBJ2-2; D uncertain. Germline lookup yields CDR1 SNHLY and CDR2 FYNNEI. The CDR3 covers 12 residues. The V gene lost 6 bases and the J gene lost 6 bases, with 8 bases spanning the gap. CDR3 sequence: CASRGLAGELFF. DNA for the CDR3: TGTGCCAGCAGGGGCCTGGCCGGGGAGCTGTTTTTT.

At least ten counts were recorded for this clonotype. V usage is TRBV10-2 and J usage is TRBJ2-2, with TRBD2 identical over 7 bases. CDR3 length: 15 amino acids. Per germline, CDR1 WSHSY and CDR2 SAAADI. The J segment lost 5 bases and the V segment lost 3 bases, leaving 6 bases of the junction unmatched. The CDR3 DNA sequence: TGCGCCAGCAGTGATGGAGGGAGGGGTACCGGGGAGCTGTTTTTT. Its protein product is CASSDGGRGTGELFF.

This clonotype appeared a few times. The J gene is TRBJ2-1, the V gene TRBV6-2 or TRBV6-3; a weak D match, TRBD2 (6 bases). The germline gives CDR1 MNHEY, CDR2 SVGEGT. Trimming took off 5 bases at V and 7 bases at J, with 30 bases between the two ends. This CDR3 contains 19 residues. Here the CDR3 DNA reads TGTGCCAGCAGTACCCTCTACGGTGCAAGCGGGCCCGCAAGAAATGAGCAGTTCTTC. Its translation is CASSTLYGASGPARNEQFF.

The chain employs TRBV29-1 and TRBJ1-1; 9 bases agree with TRBD1. This CDR3 contains 12 residues. Germline V gene data show CDR1 as SQVTM and CDR2 as ANQGSEA. The V gene end was trimmed by 4 bases and the J gene end by 8 bases; junction bases not matched to a gene: 5. CDR3 sequence reads: CSVVRDRAEAFF. The CDR3, as DNA: TGCAGCGTTGTCCGGGACAGGGCAGAAGCTTTCTTT. Full variable domain (remainder filled in from reference TRBV29-1 and TRBJ1-1): SAVISQKPSRDICQRGTSLTIQCQVDSQVTMMFWYRQQPGQSLTLIATANQGSEATYESGFVIDKFPISRPNLTFSTLTVSNMSPEDSSIYLCSVVRDRAEAFFGQGTRLTVV.

This clonotype was observed many times. The chain is built from TRBV7-9 and TRBJ1-2; a weak D match, TRBD1 (6 bases). V lost 0 bases to trimming and J lost 12 bases, with 17 bases between them. This CDR3 has 14 residues. Per germline, CDR1 SEHNR and CDR2 FQNEAQ (reference sequence). CDR3: CASSLAGTLHGNTF. CDR3 nucleotide sequence: TGTGCCAGCAGCTTAGCCGGGACACTTCACGGCAACACCTTC.

This clonotype was seen many times. The CDR3 nucleotides read TGCAGTGCTAGAGATCGGGTGGGAGGCAATCAGCCCCAGCATTTT. This gives the protein CSARDRVGGNQPQHF. The V and J genes are TRBV20-1 and TRBJ1-5, with D hard to call. CDR1 DFQATT and CDR2 SNEGSKA come from the germline V gene (reference sequence). The length of the CDR3 is 15 residues. V was clipped by 0 bases and J by 2 bases, with 11 bases between them.

This rearrangement joins TRBV20-1 to TRBJ2-1; D could derive from TRBD1 or TRBD2 (5 bases each). CDR1 DFQATT and CDR2 SNEGSKA come from the germline V gene (reference sequence). The germline V and J ends were trimmed by 2 bases and 0 bases, with 17 bases remaining between them. The CDR3 is 17 residues long. The CDR3 reads CSARFQLGESSYNEQFF. The CDR3 DNA reads TGCAGTGCTAGATTCCAACTGGGGGAAAGCTCCTACAATGAGCAGTTCTTC.

The chain links TRBV7-6 to TRBJ2-1; possible D gene TRBD2, 5 bases. Germline lookup yields CDR1 SGHVS and CDR2 FNYEAQ. V was cut by 1 base and J by 5 bases, with 21 bases left in between. The length of the CDR3 is 18 residues. This chain's CDR3 is CASSLVPIIGLKNNEQFF. CDR3 in DNA: TGTGCCAGCAGCTTAGTCCCGATTATCGGACTGAAAAACAATGAGCAGTTCTTC. Variable domain in full (rest from reference TRBV7-6 and TRBJ2-1): GAGVSQSPRYKVTKRGQDVALRCDPISGHVSLYWYRQALGQGPEFLTYFNYEAQQDKSGLPNDRFSAERPEGSISTLTIQRTEQRDSAMYRCASSLVPIIGLKNNEQFFGPGTRLTVL.

The chain employs TRBV5-1 and TRBJ1-1, with a possible D match to TRBD1 (6 bases). CDR3 length: 15 amino acids. Trimming stripped 0 bases from V and 1 base from J, with 10 bases between. From germline, CDR1 is SGHRS and CDR2 YFSETQ. Here the CDR3 DNA reads TGCGCCAGCAGCTTGGGACAGGTCAGGAACACTGAAGCTTTCTTT. Protein: CASSLGQVRNTEAFF.

The chain joins TRBV5-1 to TRBJ1-5, with D possibly TRBD1 on 5 matching bases. CDR1 SGHRS and CDR2 YFSETQ come from the germline V gene. Trimming took off 4 bases at V and 9 bases at J, with 17 bases between the two ends. The CDR3 has 14 residues. The CDR3 here is CASSTDGATGPQHF. CDR3 in DNA: TGCGCCAGCAGCACGGACGGGGCCACCGGGCCCCAGCATTTT.

This chain links TRBV7-9 with TRBJ2-7, with 8 bases fitting TRBD2. CDR3 length equals 15 residues. With V trimmed by 3 bases and J by 2 bases, 6 bases remained unmatched. Germline-derived CDR1 and CDR2 are SEHNR and FQNEAQ (reference sequence). The CDR3 here is CASSFSGDPPYEQYF. CDR3 DNA: TGTGCCAGCAGCTTTAGCGGGGATCCTCCCTACGAGCAGTACTTC.

This clonotype was counted only a few times. This chain connects TRBV12-3 or TRBV12-4 to TRBJ2-7; D gene ambiguous. This CDR3 has 14 residues. V was pared by 2 bases and J by 4 bases, with 12 bases between. Here the CDR3 DNA reads TGTGCCAGCAGTTTAAGCCGGGTTGCGTACGAGCAGTACTTC. The encoded protein is CASSLSRVAYEQYF.

This clonotype came up a few times. V is TRBV20-1 and J is TRBJ1-6, with 7 bases fitting TRBD1. Per germline, CDR1 DFQATT and CDR2 SNEGSKA (reference sequence). The CDR3 sequence is 15 residues long. The V segment lost 5 bases and the J segment 4 bases; nucleotides outside the gene matches: 8. The CDR3 region has the DNA TGCAGTGCTCCGGAATCAGGGGGGTATAATTCACCCCTCCACTTT. Its translation: CSAPESGGYNSPLHF.

This clonotype was counted ten times or more. The gene calls are TRBV5-1 and TRBJ1-2; 9 bases fit TRBD1. Germline V gene lookup returns CDR1 SGHRS and CDR2 YFSETQ. This CDR3 region has 17 residues. V was clipped by 7 bases and J by 2 bases; unmatched bases: 15. CDR3 in DNA: TGCGCCAGCCGGCCCGGGACAGGGATGGGACTCAACTATGGCTACACCTTC. Translation: CASRPGTGMGLNYGYTF.

This clonotype showed up just a few times. V is TRBV19 and J is TRBJ2-2; tentatively, D is TRBD1 (6 bases). Trimming removed 8 bases from V and 6 bases from J, with 7 bases in between. The CDR3 spans 11 residues. CDR1 is LNHDA and CDR2 is SQIVND in the germline V gene (reference sequence). CDR3: CASHRAGELFF. Written as DNA, the CDR3 is TGTGCCAGTCACAGGGCCGGGGAGCTGTTTTTT. Full variable domain (missing parts from reference TRBV19 and TRBJ2-2): DGGITQSPKYLFRKEGQNVTLSCEQNLNHDAMYWYRQDPGQGLRLIYYSQIVNDFQKGDIAEGYSVSREKKESFPLTVTSAQKNPTAFYLCASHRAGELFFGEGSRLTVL.

The chain links TRBV12-3 or TRBV12-4 to TRBJ2-7; 8 nucleotides align to TRBD1. The length of the CDR3 is 15 residues. Trimming took 3 bases from V and 0 from J; bases not matched to a gene: 4. CDR3 loop: CASSLGDRSSYEQYF. The CDR3 DNA sequence: TGTGCCAGCAGTTTGGGGGACAGGAGCTCCTACGAGCAGTACTTC.

This clonotype was recorded a few times. The V call is TRBV5-6, the J call TRBJ2-3; D remains unclear. Deletions cut 2 bases from V and 2 bases from J, with 9 bases between. The CDR3 has 14 amino acids. Germline CDR1 reads SGHDT; CDR2 reads YYEEEE. The CDR3 protein is CASSFLAATDTQYF. DNA of the CDR3: TGTGCCAGCAGCTTTCTGGCGGCCACAGATACGCAGTATTTT.

The table lists this clonotype with many counts. The chain recombines TRBV20-1 with TRBJ1-3; D ambiguous. The CDR3 contains 14 residues. Germline CDR1 DFQATT, CDR2 SNEGSKA (reference sequence). The V and J ends lost 0 bases and 3 bases respectively, with 9 bases between them. The CDR3 DNA reads TGCAGTGCTAGAGATAACAGAAATGGAAACACCATATATTTT. This gives the protein CSARDNRNGNTIYF.

This clonotype was detected only a few times. This rearrangement joins TRBV5-1 to TRBJ2-5, with 8 nucleotides matching TRBD2. Germline assignment: CDR1 SGHRS and CDR2 YFSETQ. V shed 3 bases and J 5 bases; nucleotides not matched to a gene: 12. The CDR3 extends over 16 amino acids. The CDR3 DNA sequence: TGCGCCAGCAGCTCCGGTTACAGCGGGAGTGAGGAGACCCAGTACTTC. Its translation: CASSSGYSGSEETQYF. Complete variable domain (other parts from reference TRBV5-1 and TRBJ2-5): KAGVTQTPRYLIKTRGQQVTLSCSPISGHRSVSWYQQTPGQGLQFLFEYFSETQRNKGNFPGRFSGRQFSNSRSEMNVSTLELGDSALYLCASSSGYSGSEETQYFGPGTRLLVL.

This clonotype was picked up a small number of times. The J gene is TRBJ1-3, the V gene TRBV2; TRBD1 might be the D (5 bases). Germline-derived CDR1 and CDR2 are SNHLY and FYNNEI. The CDR3 is 13 amino acids. The ends were cut back, 8 bases at V and 4 bases at J, with 12 bases in the middle. CDR3 protein: CASLGLGGNTIYF. For the CDR3, the DNA is TGTGCCAGCTTGGGACTCGGGGGAAACACCATATATTTT.